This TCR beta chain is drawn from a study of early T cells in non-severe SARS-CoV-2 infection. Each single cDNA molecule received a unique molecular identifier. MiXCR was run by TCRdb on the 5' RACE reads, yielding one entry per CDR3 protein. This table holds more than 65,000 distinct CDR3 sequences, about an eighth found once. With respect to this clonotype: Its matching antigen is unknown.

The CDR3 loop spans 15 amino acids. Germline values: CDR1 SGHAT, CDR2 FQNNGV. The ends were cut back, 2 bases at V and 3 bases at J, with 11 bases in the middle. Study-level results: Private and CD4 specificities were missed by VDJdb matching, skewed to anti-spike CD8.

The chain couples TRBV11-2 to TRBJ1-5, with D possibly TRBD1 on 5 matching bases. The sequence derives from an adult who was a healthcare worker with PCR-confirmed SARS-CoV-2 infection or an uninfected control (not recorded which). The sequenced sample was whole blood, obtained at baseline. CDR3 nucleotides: TGTGCCAGCAGCTTAACCCCAGGGTCCAATCAGCCCCAGCATTTT. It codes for CASSLTPGSNQPQHF.